One sample yielded the 2 T cell receptor beta chains listed below, sequenced in a study of T cell responses to AZD1222 COVID-19 vaccine. Produced via immunoSEQ multiplex PCR; TCRdb's table is partial and in-frame only. Among some 140,000 clones listed, roughly 92% were seen once. The material was peripheral blood, obtained on day 0 of AZD1222 vaccination. The receptors stem from an adult in good health.

This clone was detected ten times or more. The same CDR3 arises from other DNA sequences in this sample as well. The chain employs TRBV27 and TRBJ1-2; the D is unclear. The germline CDR1 and CDR2 sequences are MNHEY and SMNVEV (reference sequence). Trimming took off 8 bases at V and 0 bases at J, with 13 bases between the two ends. The CDR3 has 14 amino acids. This CDR3 reads CASRLSGANYGYTF. In DNA form, the CDR3 reads TGTGCCAGCCGCCTTTCGGGAGCTAACTATGGCTACACCTTC.

This clone was seen a single time. J is TRBJ2-7 and V is TRBV4-1; D perhaps matches TRBD1 (5 bases). Trimming took off 0 bases at V and 5 bases at J, with 11 bases between the two ends. The CDR3 covers 14 residues. Germline CDR1 MGHRA, CDR2 YSYEKL. CDR3 nucleotide sequence: TGCGCCAGCAGCCAAGATACTTTAGGGGACGAGCAGTACTTC. Translating it yields CASSQDTLGDEQYF.